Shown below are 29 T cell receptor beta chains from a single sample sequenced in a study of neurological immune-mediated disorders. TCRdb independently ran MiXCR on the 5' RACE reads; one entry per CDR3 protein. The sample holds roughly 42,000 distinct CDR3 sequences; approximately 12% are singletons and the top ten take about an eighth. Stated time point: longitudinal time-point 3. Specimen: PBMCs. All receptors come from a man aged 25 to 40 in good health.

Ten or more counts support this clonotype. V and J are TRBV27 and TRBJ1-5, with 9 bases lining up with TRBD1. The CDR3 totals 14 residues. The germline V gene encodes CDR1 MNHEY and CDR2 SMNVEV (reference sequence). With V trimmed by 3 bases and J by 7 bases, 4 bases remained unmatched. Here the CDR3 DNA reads TGTGCCAGCAGTTTCGGACAGGGGCGGCAGCCCCAGCATTTT. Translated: CASSFGQGRQPQHF.

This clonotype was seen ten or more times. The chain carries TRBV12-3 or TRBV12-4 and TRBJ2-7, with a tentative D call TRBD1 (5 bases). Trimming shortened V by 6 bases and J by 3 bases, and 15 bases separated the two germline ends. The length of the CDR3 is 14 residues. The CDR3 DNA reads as TGTGCCAGCAGCCCCAGGGTCGGAAGCTACGAGCAGTACTTC. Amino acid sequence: CASSPRVGSYEQYF.

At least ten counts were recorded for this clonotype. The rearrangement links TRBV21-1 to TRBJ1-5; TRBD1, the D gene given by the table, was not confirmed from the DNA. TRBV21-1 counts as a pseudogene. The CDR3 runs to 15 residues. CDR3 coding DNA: TGTGCCAGCAGCCACGACAGGGATCGCAATCAGCCCCAGCATTTT. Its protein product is CASSHDRDRNQPQHF.

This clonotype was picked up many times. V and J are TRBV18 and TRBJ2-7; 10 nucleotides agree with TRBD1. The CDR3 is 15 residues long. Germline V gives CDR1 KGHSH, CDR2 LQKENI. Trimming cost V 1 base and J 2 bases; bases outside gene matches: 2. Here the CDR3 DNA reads TGTGCCAGCTCACCACGGACAGGGGGGCCCTACGAGCAGTACTTC. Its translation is CASSPRTGGPYEQYF.

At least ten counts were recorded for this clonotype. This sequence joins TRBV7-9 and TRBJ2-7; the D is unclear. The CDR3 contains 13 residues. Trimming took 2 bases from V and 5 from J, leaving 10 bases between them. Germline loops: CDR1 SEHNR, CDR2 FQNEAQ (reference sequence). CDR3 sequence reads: CASSLSPDDEQYF. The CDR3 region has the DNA TGTGCCAGCAGCTTATCACCTGACGACGAGCAGTACTTC.

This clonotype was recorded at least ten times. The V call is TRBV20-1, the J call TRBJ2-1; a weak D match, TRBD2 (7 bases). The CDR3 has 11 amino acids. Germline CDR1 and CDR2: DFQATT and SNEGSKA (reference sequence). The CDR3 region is CTGGPYNEQFF. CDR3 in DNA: TGCACGGGGGGCCCCTACAATGAGCAGTTCTTC.

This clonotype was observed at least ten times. The CDR3 region is CASSLTGGSEAFF. The CDR3 bases are TGTGCCAGCAGCTTAACGGGCGGGTCTGAAGCTTTCTTT. The gene calls are TRBV7-3 and TRBJ1-1, with no clear D. This CDR3 spans 13 amino acids. Germline V gives CDR1 SGHTA, CDR2 FQGTGA. Deletions cut 0 bases from V and 6 bases from J, with 8 bases between. Complete variable domain (other parts from reference TRBV7-3 and TRBJ1-1): GAGVSQTPSNKVTEKGKYVELRCDPISGHTALYWYRQSLGQGPEFLIYFQGTGAADDSGLPNDRFFAVRPEGSVSTLKIQRTERGDSAVYLCASSLTGGSEAFFGQGTRLTVV.

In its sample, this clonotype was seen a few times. This chain's CDR3 is CATSRDAAGVPIADTQYF. CDR3 bases: TGTGCCACCAGCAGAGACGCGGCCGGGGTCCCAATCGCAGATACGCAGTATTTT. The rearrangement uses TRBV15 and TRBJ2-3; D possibly corresponds to TRBD2 (5 bases). The germline V gene encodes CDR1 LNHNV and CDR2 YYDKDF (reference sequence). The CDR3 loop spans 18 amino acids. Trimming left V 0 bases short and J 4 bases short, with 20 bases between. The full variable domain, its missing parts supplied by reference TRBV15 and TRBJ2-3, is DAMVIQNPRYQVTQFGKPVTLSCSQTLNHNVMYWYQQKSSQAPKLLFHYYDKDFNNEADTPDNFQSRRPNTSFCFLDIRSPGLGDTAMYLCATSRDAAGVPIADTQYFGPGTRLTVL.

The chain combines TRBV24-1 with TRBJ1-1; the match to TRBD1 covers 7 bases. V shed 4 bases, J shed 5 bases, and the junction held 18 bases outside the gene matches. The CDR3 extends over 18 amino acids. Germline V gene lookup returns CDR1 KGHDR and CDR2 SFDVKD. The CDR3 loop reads CATSDEDRVVTWGTEAFF. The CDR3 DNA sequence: TGTGCCACCAGTGACGAAGACAGGGTTGTCACCTGGGGAACTGAAGCTTTCTTT.

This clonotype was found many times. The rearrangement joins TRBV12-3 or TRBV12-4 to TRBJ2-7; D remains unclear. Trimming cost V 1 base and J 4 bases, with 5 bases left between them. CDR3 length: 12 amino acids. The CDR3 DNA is TGTGCCAGCAGTTTAGTTGTTTACGAGCAGTACTTC. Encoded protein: CASSLVVYEQYF.

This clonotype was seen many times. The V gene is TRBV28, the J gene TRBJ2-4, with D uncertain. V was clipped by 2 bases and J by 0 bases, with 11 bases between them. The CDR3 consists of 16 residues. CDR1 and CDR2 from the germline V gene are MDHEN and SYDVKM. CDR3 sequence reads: CASSLNLWLAKNIQYF. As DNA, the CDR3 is TGTGCCAGCAGTTTAAATTTGTGGCTAGCCAAAAACATTCAGTACTTC.

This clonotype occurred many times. The CDR3 sequence is CSARGRFISNQPQHF. The CDR3 bases are TGCAGTGCTAGAGGGAGATTTATTAGCAATCAGCCCCAGCATTTT. The chain links TRBV20-1 to TRBJ1-5; D remains unclear. Deletions cut 1 base from V and 0 bases from J, with 10 bases between. CDR1 DFQATT and CDR2 SNEGSKA come from the germline V gene (reference sequence). The CDR3 totals 15 residues.

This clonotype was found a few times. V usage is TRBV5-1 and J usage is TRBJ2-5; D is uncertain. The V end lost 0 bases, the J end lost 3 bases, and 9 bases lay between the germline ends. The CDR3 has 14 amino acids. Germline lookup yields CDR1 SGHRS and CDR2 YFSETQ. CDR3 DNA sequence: TGCGCCAGCAGCTTGGCCGCCGAAGAAGAGACCCAGTACTTC. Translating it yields CASSLAAEEETQYF.

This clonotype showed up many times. CDR3 nucleotides: TGCAGTGCACCGAGCCCCGGGACAGGGGGCCCCGAGCAGTACTTC. This encodes CSAPSPGTGGPEQYF. The rearrangement joins TRBV20-1 to TRBJ2-7, with TRBD1 matching 12 bases. The trim removed 6 bases at V and 6 bases at J, leaving 12 bases unmatched. Per the germline V gene, CDR1 is DFQATT and CDR2 is SNEGSKA (reference sequence). CDR3 length: 15 residues.

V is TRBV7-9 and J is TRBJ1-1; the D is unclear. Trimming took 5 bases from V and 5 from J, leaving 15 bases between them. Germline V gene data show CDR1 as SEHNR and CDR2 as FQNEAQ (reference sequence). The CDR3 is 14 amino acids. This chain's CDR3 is CASSLPEAGTEAFF. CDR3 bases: TGTGCCAGCAGCCTACCGGAAGCCGGGACTGAAGCTTTCTTT.

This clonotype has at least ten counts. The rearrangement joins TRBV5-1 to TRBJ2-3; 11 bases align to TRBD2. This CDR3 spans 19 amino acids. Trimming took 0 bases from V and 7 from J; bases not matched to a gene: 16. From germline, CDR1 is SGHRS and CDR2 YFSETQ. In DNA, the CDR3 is TGCGCCAGCAGCTTGGCCGTGACAGCTAGCGGGAGGTCGGGAAATACGCAGTATTTT. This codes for CASSLAVTASGRSGNTQYF.

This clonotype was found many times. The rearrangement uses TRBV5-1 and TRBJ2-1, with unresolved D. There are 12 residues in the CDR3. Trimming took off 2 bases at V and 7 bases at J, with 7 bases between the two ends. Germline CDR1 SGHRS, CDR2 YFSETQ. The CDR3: CASSLIRNEQFF. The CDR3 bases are TGCGCCAGCAGCTTAATCAGGAATGAGCAGTTCTTC.

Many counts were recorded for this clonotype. CDR3 sequence reads: CASSPGLQPTSYEQYF. DNA for the CDR3: TGCGCCAGCAGCCCCGGACTCCAACCTACCTCCTACGAGCAGTACTTC. The chain links TRBV5-1 to TRBJ2-7, with D possibly TRBD2 on 5 matching bases. V was trimmed by 4 bases and J by 0 bases, leaving 17 bases between them. CDR1 and CDR2 from the germline V gene are SGHRS and YFSETQ. This CDR3 is built from 16 residues. The full variable domain, in which reference TRBV5-1 and TRBJ2-7 provide the parts outside the CDR3, is KAGVTQTPRYLIKTRGQQVTLSCSPISGHRSVSWYQQTPGQGLQFLFEYFSETQRNKGNFPGRFSGRQFSNSRSEMNVSTLELGDSALYLCASSPGLQPTSYEQYFGPGTRLTVT.

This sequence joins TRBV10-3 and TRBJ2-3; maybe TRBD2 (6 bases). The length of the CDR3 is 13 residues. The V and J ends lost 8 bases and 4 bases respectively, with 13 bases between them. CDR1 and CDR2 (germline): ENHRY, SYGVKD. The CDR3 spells CAIRLESADTQYF. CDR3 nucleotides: TGTGCCATCCGACTAGAAAGCGCAGATACGCAGTATTTT.

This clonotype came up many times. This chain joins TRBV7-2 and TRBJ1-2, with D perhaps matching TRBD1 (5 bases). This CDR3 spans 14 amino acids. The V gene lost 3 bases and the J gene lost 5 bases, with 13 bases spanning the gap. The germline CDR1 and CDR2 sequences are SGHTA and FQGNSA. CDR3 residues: CASSFRGARYGYTF. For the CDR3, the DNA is TGTGCCAGCAGCTTTAGAGGGGCCCGATATGGCTACACCTTC.

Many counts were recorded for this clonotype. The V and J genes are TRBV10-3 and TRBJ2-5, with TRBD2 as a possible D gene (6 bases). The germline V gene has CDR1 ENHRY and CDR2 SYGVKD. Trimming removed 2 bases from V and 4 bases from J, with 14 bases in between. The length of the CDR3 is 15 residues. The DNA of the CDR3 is TGTGCCATCAGTGAGATCGGGAGCGTTGCAGAGACCCAGTACTTC. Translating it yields CAISEIGSVAETQYF.

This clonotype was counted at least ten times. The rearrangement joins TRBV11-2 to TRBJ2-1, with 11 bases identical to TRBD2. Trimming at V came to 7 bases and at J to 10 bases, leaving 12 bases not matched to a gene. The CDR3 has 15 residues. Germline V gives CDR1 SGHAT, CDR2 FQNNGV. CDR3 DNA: TGTGCCAGCACCGCCCTGACTAGCGGGAAGGGCGAGCAGTTCTTC. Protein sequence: CASTALTSGKGEQFF. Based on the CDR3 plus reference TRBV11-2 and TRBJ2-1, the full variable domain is EAGVAQSPRYKIIEKRQSVAFWCNPISGHATLYWYQQILGQGPKLLIQFQNNGVVDDSQLPKDRFSAERLKGVDSTLKIQPAKLEDSAVYLCASTALTSGKGEQFFGPGTRLTVL.

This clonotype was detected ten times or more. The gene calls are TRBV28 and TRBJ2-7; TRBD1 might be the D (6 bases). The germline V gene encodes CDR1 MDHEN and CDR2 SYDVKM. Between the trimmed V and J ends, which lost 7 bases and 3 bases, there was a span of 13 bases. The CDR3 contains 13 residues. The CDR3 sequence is CASTRGDFYEQYF. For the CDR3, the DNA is TGTGCCAGCACCAGGGGCGATTTCTACGAGCAGTACTTC.

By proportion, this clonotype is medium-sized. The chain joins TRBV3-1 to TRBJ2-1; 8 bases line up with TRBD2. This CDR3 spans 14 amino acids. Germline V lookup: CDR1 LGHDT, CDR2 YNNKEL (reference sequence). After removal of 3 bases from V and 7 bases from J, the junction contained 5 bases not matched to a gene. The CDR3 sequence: CASSQAGGRNEQFF. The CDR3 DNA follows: TGTGCCAGCAGCCAGGCGGGAGGAAGGAATGAGCAGTTCTTC.

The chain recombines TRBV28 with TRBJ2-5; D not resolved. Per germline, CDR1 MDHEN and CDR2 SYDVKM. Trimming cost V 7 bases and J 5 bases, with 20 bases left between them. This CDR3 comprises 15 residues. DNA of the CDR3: TGTGCCAGCAATTCACTTAGTGGGTTGACCGAGACCCAGTACTTC. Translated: CASNSLSGLTETQYF.

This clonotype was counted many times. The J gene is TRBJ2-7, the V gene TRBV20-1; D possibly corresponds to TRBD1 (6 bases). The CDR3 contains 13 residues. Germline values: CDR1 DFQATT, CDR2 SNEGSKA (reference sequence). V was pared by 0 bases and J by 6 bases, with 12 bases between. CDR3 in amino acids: CSAREAGALEQYF. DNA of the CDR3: TGCAGTGCTAGAGAGGCAGGGGCTCTCGAGCAGTACTTC.

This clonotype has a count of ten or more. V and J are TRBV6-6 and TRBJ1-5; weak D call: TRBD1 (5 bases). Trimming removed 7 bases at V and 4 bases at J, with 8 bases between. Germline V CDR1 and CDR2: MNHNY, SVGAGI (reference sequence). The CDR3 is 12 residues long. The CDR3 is CASNGANQPQHF. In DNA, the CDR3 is TGTGCCAGCAATGGGGCAAATCAGCCCCAGCATTTT.

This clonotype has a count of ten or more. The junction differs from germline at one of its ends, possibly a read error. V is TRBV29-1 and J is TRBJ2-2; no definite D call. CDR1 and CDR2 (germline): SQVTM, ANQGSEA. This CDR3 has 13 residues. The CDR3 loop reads CSAEGGNTGELFF. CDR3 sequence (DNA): TGCAGCGCTGAAGGCGGGAACACCGGGGAGCTGTTTTTT.

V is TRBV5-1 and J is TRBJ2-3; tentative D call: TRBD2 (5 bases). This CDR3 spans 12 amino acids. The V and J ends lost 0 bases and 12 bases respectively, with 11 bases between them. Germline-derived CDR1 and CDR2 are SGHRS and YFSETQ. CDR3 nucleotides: TGCGCCAGCAGCTTGGGGGGAGATAAACAGTATTTT. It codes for CASSLGGDKQYF.